The clone carrying this TCR beta chain has a count of ten or more. Its antigen is not known. These data come from a study of neurological immune-mediated disorders. Broader study findings: Healthy controls had more TCR clonal expansion than multiple sclerosis, which showed the least, whereas HTLV-1-associated myelopathy showed the most.

By 5'RACE with 10-nucleotide random UMIs, the cDNA was made. One entry per CDR3 protein, called by TCRdb with MiXCR from the 5' RACE reads. The sample has roughly 50,000 distinct CDR3 sequences; about 23% are singletons. The CDR3 is 12 residues long. V was cut by 11 bases and J by 5 bases, with 16 bases left in between. CDR1 SNHLY and CDR2 FYNNEI come from the germline V gene. The sequencing input was PBMCs. The chain links TRBV2 to TRBJ2-7; TRBD1 might be the D (6 bases). This sequence originates from a woman between 65 and 79 years old in good health. This CDR3 reads CAGNRVGDEQYF. The CDR3 nucleotides read TGTGCCGGCAACAGGGTTGGTGACGAGCAGTACTTC.